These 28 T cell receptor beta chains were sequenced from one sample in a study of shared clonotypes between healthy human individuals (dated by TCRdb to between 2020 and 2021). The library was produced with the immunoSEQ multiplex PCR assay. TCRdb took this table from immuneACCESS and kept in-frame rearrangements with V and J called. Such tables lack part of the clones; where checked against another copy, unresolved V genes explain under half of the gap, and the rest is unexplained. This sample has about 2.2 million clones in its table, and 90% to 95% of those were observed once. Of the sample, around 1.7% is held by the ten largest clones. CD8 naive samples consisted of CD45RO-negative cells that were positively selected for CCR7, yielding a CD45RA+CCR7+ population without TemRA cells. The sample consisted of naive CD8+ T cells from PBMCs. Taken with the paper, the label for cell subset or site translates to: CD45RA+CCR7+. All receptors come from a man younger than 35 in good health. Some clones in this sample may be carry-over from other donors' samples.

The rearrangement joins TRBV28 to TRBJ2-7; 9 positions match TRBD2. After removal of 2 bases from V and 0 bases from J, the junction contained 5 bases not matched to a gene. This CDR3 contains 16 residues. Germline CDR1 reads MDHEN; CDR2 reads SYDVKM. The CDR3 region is CASSLRTSGYSYEQYF. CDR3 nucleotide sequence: TGTGCCAGCAGTTTACGAACTAGCGGGTACTCCTACGAGCAGTACTTC.

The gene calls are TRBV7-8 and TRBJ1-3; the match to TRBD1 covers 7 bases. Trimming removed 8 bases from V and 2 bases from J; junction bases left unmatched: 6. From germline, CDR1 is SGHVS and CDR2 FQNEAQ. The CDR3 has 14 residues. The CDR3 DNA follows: TGTGCCAGCGGAGTACAGGGGCCTGGAAACACCATATATTTT. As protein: CASGVQGPGNTIYF.

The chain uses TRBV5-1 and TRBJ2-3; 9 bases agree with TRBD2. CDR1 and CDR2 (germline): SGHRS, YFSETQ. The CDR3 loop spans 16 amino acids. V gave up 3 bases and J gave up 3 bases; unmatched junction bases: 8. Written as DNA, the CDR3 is TGCGCCAGCAGCTCATTAGCGGGAGTTGGGACAGATACGCAGTATTTT. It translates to CASSSLAGVGTDTQYF.

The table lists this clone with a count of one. DNA for the CDR3: TGTGCCAGCAGCTTAGTGGGCCTTATTCCAGATACGCAGTATTTT. Its protein product is CASSLVGLIPDTQYF. The chain uses TRBV7-2 and TRBJ2-3, with unresolved D. Trimming took 1 base from V and 4 from J, leaving 12 bases between them. The germline gives CDR1 SGHTA, CDR2 FQGNSA. This CDR3 is built from 15 residues. The whole variable domain, filled in from reference TRBV7-2 and TRBJ2-3, reads GAGVSQSPSNKVTEKGKDVELRCDPISGHTALYWYRQSLGQGLEFLIYFQGNSAPDKSGLPSDRFSAERTGGSVSTLTIQRTQQEDSAVYLCASSLVGLIPDTQYFGPGTRLTVL.

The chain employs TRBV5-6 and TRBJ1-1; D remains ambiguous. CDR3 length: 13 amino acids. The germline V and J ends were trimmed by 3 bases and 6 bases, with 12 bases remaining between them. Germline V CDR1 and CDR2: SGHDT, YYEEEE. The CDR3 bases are TGTGCCAGCAGCTCGGCGGCGGCCGCTGAAGCTTTCTTT. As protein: CASSSAAAAEAFF.

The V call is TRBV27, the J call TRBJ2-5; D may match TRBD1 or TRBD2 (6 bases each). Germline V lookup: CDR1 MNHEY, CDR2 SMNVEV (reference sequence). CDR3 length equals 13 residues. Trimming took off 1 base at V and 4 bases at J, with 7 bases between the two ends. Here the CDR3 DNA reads TGTGCCAGCAGTTTATGGGGGGCAGAGACCCAGTACTTC. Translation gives CASSLWGAETQYF.

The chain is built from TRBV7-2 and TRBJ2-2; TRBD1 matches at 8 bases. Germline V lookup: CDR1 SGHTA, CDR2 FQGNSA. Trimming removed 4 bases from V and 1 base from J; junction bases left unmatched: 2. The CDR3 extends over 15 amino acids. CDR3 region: CASSYGQGNTGELFF. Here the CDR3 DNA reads TGTGCCAGCAGCTACGGACAGGGGAACACCGGGGAGCTGTTTTTT.

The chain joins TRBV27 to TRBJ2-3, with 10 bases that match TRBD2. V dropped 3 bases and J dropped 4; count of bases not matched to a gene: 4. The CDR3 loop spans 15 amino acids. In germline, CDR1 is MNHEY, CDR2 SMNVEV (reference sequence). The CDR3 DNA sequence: TGTGCCAGCAGTTTTTGGCTAGCGGGAGCAGATACGCAGTATTTT. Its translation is CASSFWLAGADTQYF.

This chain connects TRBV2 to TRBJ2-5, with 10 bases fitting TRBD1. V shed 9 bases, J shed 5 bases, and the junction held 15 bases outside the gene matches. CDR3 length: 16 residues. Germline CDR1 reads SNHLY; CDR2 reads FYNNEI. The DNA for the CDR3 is TGTGCCAGTCAGCCGGGACAGGGGTCGCTTTGGGAGACCCAGTACTTC. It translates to CASQPGQGSLWETQYF.

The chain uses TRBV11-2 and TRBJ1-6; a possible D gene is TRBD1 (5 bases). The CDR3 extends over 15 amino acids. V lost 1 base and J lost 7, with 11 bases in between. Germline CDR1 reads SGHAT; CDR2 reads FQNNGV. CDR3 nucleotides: TGTGCCAGCAGCTTAGTTGGCGGGGGGAATTCACCCCTCCACTTT. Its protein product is CASSLVGGGNSPLHF.

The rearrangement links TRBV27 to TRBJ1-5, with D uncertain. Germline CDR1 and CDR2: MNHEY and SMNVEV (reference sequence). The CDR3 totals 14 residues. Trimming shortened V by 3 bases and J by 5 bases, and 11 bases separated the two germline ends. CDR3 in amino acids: CASSFSNSYQPQHF. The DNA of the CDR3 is TGTGCCAGCAGTTTCTCGAACAGCTATCAGCCCCAGCATTTT.

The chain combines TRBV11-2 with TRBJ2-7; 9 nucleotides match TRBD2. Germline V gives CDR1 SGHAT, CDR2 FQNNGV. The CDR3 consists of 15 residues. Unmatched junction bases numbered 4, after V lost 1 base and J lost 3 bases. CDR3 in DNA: TGTGCCAGCAGCTTAGTGGGTAGCGGGAGCTACGAGCAGTACTTC. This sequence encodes CASSLVGSGSYEQYF.

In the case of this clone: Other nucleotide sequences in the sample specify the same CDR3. CDR3 residues: CASSSLQETQYF. The CDR3 DNA is TGTGCCAGCAGCTCCCTTCAAGAGACCCAGTACTTC. V usage is TRBV5-6 and J usage is TRBJ2-5; no clear D gene. The CDR3 sequence is 12 residues long. Germline V gives CDR1 SGHDT, CDR2 YYEEEE. The V end lost 3 bases, the J end lost 2 bases, and 5 bases lay between the germline ends.

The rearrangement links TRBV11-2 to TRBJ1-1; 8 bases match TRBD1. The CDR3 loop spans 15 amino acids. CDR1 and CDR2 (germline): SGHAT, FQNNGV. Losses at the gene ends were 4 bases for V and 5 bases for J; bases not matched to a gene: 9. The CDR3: CASSSRQGTKTEAFF. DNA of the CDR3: TGTGCCAGCAGCTCGCGACAGGGGACAAAAACTGAAGCTTTCTTT.

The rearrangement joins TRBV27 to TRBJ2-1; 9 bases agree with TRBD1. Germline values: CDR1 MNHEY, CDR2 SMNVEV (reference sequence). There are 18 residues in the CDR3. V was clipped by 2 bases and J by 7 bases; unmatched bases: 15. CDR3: CASSLIIGVGTGSNEQFF. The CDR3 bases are TGTGCCAGCAGTTTAATCATTGGCGTGGGGACAGGGTCGAATGAGCAGTTCTTC.

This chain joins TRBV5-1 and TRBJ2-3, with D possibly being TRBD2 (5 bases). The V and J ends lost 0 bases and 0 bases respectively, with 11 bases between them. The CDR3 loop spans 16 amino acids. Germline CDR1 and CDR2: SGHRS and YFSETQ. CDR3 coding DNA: TGCGCCAGCAGCTTGGCCGTGCGGGCAAGCACAGATACGCAGTATTTT. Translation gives CASSLAVRASTDTQYF. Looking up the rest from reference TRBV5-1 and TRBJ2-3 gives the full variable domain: KAGVTQTPRYLIKTRGQQVTLSCSPISGHRSVSWYQQTPGQGLQFLFEYFSETQRNKGNFPGRFSGRQFSNSRSEMNVSTLELGDSALYLCASSLAVRASTDTQYFGPGTRLTVL.

The DNA for the CDR3 is TGCGCCAGCAGCTTGGAGGGACTAGCGGGACCTTCCTACGAGCAGTACTTC. Its translation is CASSLEGLAGPSYEQYF. This chain uses TRBV5-1 with TRBJ2-7; 13 bases align to TRBD2. In germline, CDR1 is SGHRS, CDR2 YFSETQ. This CDR3 contains 17 residues. Germline trimming cut 0 bases from V and 1 base from J; bases unmatched to any gene: 4. Full variable domain (outside the CDR3, taken from reference TRBV5-1 and TRBJ2-7): KAGVTQTPRYLIKTRGQQVTLSCSPISGHRSVSWYQQTPGQGLQFLFEYFSETQRNKGNFPGRFSGRQFSNSRSEMNVSTLELGDSALYLCASSLEGLAGPSYEQYFGPGTRLTVT.

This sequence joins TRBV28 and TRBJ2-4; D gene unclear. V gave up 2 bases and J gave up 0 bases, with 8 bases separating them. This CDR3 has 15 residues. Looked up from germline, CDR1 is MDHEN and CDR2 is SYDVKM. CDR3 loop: CASSLTVLAKNIQYF. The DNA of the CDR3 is TGTGCCAGCAGTTTAACAGTTTTAGCCAAAAACATTCAGTACTTC.

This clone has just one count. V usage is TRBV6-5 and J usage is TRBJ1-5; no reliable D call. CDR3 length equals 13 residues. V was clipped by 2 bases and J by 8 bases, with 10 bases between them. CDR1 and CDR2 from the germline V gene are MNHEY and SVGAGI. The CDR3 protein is CASSYEGEKPQHF. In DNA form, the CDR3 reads TGTGCCAGCAGTTACGAGGGAGAAAAGCCCCAGCATTTT.

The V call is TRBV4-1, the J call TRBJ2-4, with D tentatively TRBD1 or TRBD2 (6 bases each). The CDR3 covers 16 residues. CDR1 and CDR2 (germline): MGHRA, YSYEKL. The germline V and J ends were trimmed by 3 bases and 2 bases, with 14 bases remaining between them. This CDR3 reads CASSHGGRDSKNIQYF. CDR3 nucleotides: TGCGCCAGCAGCCATGGGGGGCGGGATTCCAAAAACATTCAGTACTTC.

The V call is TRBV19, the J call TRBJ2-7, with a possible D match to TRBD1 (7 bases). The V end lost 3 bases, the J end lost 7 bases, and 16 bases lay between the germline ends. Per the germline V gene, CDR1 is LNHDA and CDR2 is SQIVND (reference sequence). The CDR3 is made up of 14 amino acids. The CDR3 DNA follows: TGTGCCAGTAGTATGACAGGGAGGTTCGGGGAGCAGTACTTC. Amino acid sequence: CASSMTGRFGEQYF.

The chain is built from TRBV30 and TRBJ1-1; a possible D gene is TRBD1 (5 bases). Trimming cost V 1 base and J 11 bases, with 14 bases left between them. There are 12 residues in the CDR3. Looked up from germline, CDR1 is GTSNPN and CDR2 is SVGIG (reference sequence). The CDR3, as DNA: TGTGCCTGGAGTGAGGGGATTTTTGGGGCTTTCTTT. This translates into CAWSEGIFGAFF.

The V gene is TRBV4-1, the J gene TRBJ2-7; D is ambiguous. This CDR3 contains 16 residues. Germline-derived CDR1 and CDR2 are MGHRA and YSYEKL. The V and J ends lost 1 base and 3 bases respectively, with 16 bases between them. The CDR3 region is CASSQVATPRGYEQYF. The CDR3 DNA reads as TGCGCCAGCAGCCAAGTGGCGACTCCACGAGGCTACGAGCAGTACTTC.

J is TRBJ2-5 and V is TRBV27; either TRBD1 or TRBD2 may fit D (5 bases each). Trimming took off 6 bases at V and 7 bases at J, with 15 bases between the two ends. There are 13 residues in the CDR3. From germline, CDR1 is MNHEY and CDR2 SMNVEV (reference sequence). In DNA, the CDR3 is TGTGCCAGCAGCCTACACAATGGGGGGACCCAGTACTTC. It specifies CASSLHNGGTQYF.

CDR3 protein: CASYRLGRDQETQYF. Written as DNA, the CDR3 is TGTGCCAGCTACCGACTTGGAAGGGACCAAGAGACCCAGTACTTC. The chain carries TRBV7-9 and TRBJ2-5; D call uncertain. Per germline, CDR1 SEHNR and CDR2 FQNEAQ (reference sequence). The CDR3 length is 15 residues. Trimming removed 8 bases at V and 0 bases at J, with 16 bases between.

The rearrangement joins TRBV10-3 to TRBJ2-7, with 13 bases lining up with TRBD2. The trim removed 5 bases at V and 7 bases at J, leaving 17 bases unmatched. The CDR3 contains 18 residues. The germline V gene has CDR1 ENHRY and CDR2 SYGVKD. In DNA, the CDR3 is TGTGCCATCAGTTCCGGGACTAGCGGGACTACCCTCTGGGGGGAGCAGTACTTC. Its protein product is CAISSGTSGTTLWGEQYF.

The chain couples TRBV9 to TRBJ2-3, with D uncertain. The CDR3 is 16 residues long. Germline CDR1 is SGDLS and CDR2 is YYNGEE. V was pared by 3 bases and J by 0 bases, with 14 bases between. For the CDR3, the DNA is TGTGCCAGCAGCGGGGTAACGGGTCGTAGCACAGATACGCAGTATTTT. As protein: CASSGVTGRSTDTQYF.

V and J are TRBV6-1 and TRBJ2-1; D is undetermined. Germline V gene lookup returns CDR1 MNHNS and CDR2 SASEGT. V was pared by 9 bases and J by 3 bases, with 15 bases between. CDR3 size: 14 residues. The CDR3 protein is CASSTRALYNEQFF. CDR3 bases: TGTGCCAGTTCGACCCGGGCGCTCTACAATGAGCAGTTCTTC.